What follows are 26 T cell receptor beta chains derived from one specimen sequenced in a study of shared clonotypes between healthy human individuals. Some clones are missing from TCRdb's copy, which holds only in-frame ones; the method was immunoSEQ multiplex PCR. The sample has roughly 1,800,000 clones, about 95% seen once. Naive CD8 populations comprised CD45RO-negative cells positively selected for CCR7, excluding terminally differentiated effector memory CD45RA+ cells. Sequences were obtained from naive CD8+ T cells sorted from blood. The receptors shown here come from a man younger than 35 in good health.

J is TRBJ1-1 and V is TRBV27, with 8 bases aligning to TRBD1. Germline-derived CDR1 and CDR2 are MNHEY and SMNVEV (reference sequence). This CDR3 region has 13 residues. Unmatched junction bases numbered 3, after V lost 8 bases and J lost 1 base. This chain's CDR3 is CASGTGGNTEAFF. The CDR3, as DNA: TGTGCCAGCGGAACAGGGGGGAACACTGAAGCTTTCTTT.

In this sample, this clone turned up a few times. Different DNA sequences within this sample yield the same CDR3. The chain uses TRBV7-9 and TRBJ2-7; D is perhaps TRBD2 (5 bases). V shed 1 base and J shed 5 bases, with 6 bases lying between them. This CDR3 comprises 12 residues. The germline V gene encodes CDR1 SEHNR and CDR2 FQNEAQ (reference sequence). The CDR3 region has the DNA TGTGCCAGCAGCTTAGTCGGGGACGAGCAGTACTTC. Amino acids: CASSLVGDEQYF.

The genes are TRBV6-1 and TRBJ2-7; 8 bases fit TRBD2. The germline gives CDR1 MNHNS, CDR2 SASEGT. V dropped 2 bases and J dropped 6; count of bases not matched to a gene: 12. This CDR3 has 16 residues. In nucleotides, the CDR3 is TGTGCCAGCAGTGAATTAATCAGCGGGAGCACCTCCGAGCAGTACTTC. This codes for CASSELISGSTSEQYF.

This chain connects TRBV7-2 to TRBJ2-3; 9 bases align to TRBD2. V was pared by 1 base and J by 5 bases, with 13 bases of the junction left unmatched. The CDR3 runs to 18 residues. Germline V lookup: CDR1 SGHTA, CDR2 FQGNSA. The CDR3 protein is CASSLGILAGGLGDTQYF. CDR3 bases: TGTGCCAGCAGCTTAGGAATTTTGGCGGGGGGGCTGGGAGATACGCAGTATTTT.

This clone was observed a single time. This chain connects TRBV4-1 to TRBJ1-5; no clear D gene. Trimming removed 1 base at V and 6 bases at J, with 10 bases between. Germline V gene data show CDR1 as MGHRA and CDR2 as YSYEKL. This CDR3 has 14 residues. The CDR3 nucleotides are TGCGCCAGCAGCCAAGGCCAGGTTAGTCAGCCCCAGCATTTT. Translating gives CASSQGQVSQPQHF.

The V and J genes are TRBV7-9 and TRBJ2-3; TRBD1 might be the D (7 bases). CDR3 length: 16 amino acids. Germline V gene lookup returns CDR1 SEHNR and CDR2 FQNEAQ (reference sequence). Trimming took 3 bases from V and 5 from J, leaving 18 bases between them. The CDR3: CASSLGPGQRVDTQYF. DNA of the CDR3: TGTGCCAGCAGCTTGGGCCCGGGACAGCGGGTAGATACGCAGTATTTT.

CDR3 in DNA: TGCGCCAGCAGCCAAGTCGAGGGGTGGAACACCGGGGAGCTGTTTTTT. Amino acids: CASSQVEGWNTGELFF. V and J are TRBV4-3 and TRBJ2-2; D is perhaps TRBD1 or TRBD2 (5 bases each). Trimming removed 1 base at V and 1 base at J, with 10 bases between. The V gene's germline CDR1 is LGHNA and CDR2 YSLEER. CDR3 size: 16 residues.

For the CDR3, the DNA is TGTGCCAGCAGCCAAGACGCAGACCTCTATGGCTACACCTTC. The encoded protein is CASSQDADLYGYTF. The V and J genes are TRBV14 and TRBJ1-2; no firm D call. Trimming removed 0 bases from V and 4 bases from J, with 9 bases in between. Germline CDR1 SGHDN, CDR2 FVKESK. This CDR3 region has 14 residues.

This chain uses TRBV7-6 with TRBJ2-7; TRBD1 or TRBD2 may be the D gene (5 bases each). This CDR3 is built from 13 residues. Trimming shortened V by 7 bases and J by 0 bases, and 10 bases separated the two germline ends. Germline assignment: CDR1 SGHVS and CDR2 FNYEAQ. The CDR3 coding sequence is TGTGCCAGCACACTAGGGGCCTCCTACGAGCAGTACTTC. This sequence encodes CASTLGASYEQYF.

This chain links TRBV25-1 with TRBJ2-3, with D unclear. CDR3 size: 13 residues. CDR1 and CDR2 (germline): MGHDK, SYGVNS. The V end lost 5 bases, the J end lost 6 bases, and 12 bases lay between the germline ends. CDR3 sequence (DNA): TGTGCCAGCAGTTCTGTAGGATGGGATACGCAGTATTTT. It codes for CASSSVGWDTQYF.

The rearrangement links TRBV25-1 to TRBJ1-2; D perhaps matches TRBD1 (5 bases). The CDR3 totals 13 residues. From germline, CDR1 is MGHDK and CDR2 SYGVNS. The V gene lost 5 bases and the J gene lost 4 bases, with 11 bases spanning the gap. The chain's CDR3 is CASSPSDIYGYTF. DNA of the CDR3: TGTGCCAGCAGTCCATCGGACATCTATGGCTACACCTTC.

The chain combines TRBV19 with TRBJ2-2; a possible D gene is TRBD1 (7 bases). Between the trimmed V and J ends, which lost 7 bases and 4 bases, there was a span of 10 bases. CDR1 is LNHDA and CDR2 is SQIVND in the germline V gene (reference sequence). The CDR3 loop spans 13 amino acids. CDR3 nucleotide sequence: TGTGCCAGTAATCAGGGGGGCACCGGGGAGCTGTTTTTT. Its translation: CASNQGGTGELFF.

This chain connects TRBV18 to TRBJ2-1, with a possible D match to TRBD2 (6 bases). V gave up 0 bases and J gave up 5 bases, with 20 bases separating them. Germline lookup yields CDR1 KGHSH and CDR2 LQKENI. The CDR3 is 18 residues long. CDR3 loop: CASSPPGLPGEGDNEQFF. CDR3 DNA: TGTGCCAGCTCACCACCAGGACTTCCGGGAGAAGGAGACAATGAGCAGTTCTTC.

The gene calls are TRBV7-9 and TRBJ2-7; 9 bases are a match to TRBD1. Looked up from germline, CDR1 is SEHNR and CDR2 is FQNEAQ (reference sequence). This CDR3 has 15 residues. J lost 2 bases, V lost 5 bases, and 7 bases had no gene match. In DNA form, the CDR3 reads TGTGCCAGCAGCGGGGACAGGGAGACGCCCTACGAGCAGTACTTC. Residues: CASSGDRETPYEQYF.

This chain links TRBV27 with TRBJ1-1; unclear D gene. Germline values: CDR1 MNHEY, CDR2 SMNVEV (reference sequence). The V gene lost 5 bases and the J gene lost 1 base, with 8 bases spanning the gap. This CDR3 is built from 13 residues. CDR3 DNA: TGTGCCAGCAGTCAAGACCCGAACACTGAAGCTTTCTTT. Its protein product is CASSQDPNTEAFF.

The chain employs TRBV9 and TRBJ2-2; 7 bases align to TRBD1. V shed 3 bases, J shed 7 bases, and the junction held 6 bases outside the gene matches. Germline assignment: CDR1 SGDLS and CDR2 YYNGEE. This CDR3 comprises 14 residues. CDR3 loop: CASSDSTGIGELFF. The CDR3 DNA reads TGTGCCAGCAGCGATTCGACAGGGATCGGGGAGCTGTTTTTT.

Regarding this clone: Within the sample, other DNA sequences also encode this same CDR3. The chain links TRBV6-6 to TRBJ1-2, with D possibly TRBD1 on 6 matching bases. V lost 0 bases to trimming and J lost 4 bases, with 9 bases between them. The CDR3 runs 14 residues. CDR1 MNHNY and CDR2 SVGAGI come from the germline V gene (reference sequence). The CDR3 protein is CASSYSEGGYGYTF. The DNA of the CDR3 is TGTGCCAGCAGTTACTCCGAGGGGGGCTATGGCTACACCTTC.

This sequence joins TRBV10-1 and TRBJ2-2; possibly TRBD1 for D (5 bases). Germline CDR1 and CDR2: WNHNN and SYGVQD (reference sequence). Trimming stripped 8 bases from V and 0 bases from J, with 7 bases between. CDR3 length equals 13 residues. CDR3 sequence: CASLDTNTGELFF. The CDR3 DNA is TGCGCCAGCTTGGACACGAACACCGGGGAGCTGTTTTTT.

V usage is TRBV29-1 and J usage is TRBJ2-7, with D tentatively TRBD1 (5 bases). CDR3 length equals 13 residues. Between the trimmed V and J ends, which lost 2 bases and 3 bases, there was a span of 11 bases. Germline values: CDR1 SQVTM, CDR2 ANQGSEA. The CDR3 coding sequence is TGCAGCGTTGAAAGGGGCAGGGACTACGAGCAGTACTTC. Translating it yields CSVERGRDYEQYF.

Turning to this clone: The identical CDR3 is also encoded by other nucleotide sequences in the sample. The rearrangement links TRBV28 to TRBJ2-7; no definite D call. The V end lost 6 bases, the J end lost 3 bases, and 6 bases lay between the germline ends. Looked up from germline, CDR1 is MDHEN and CDR2 is SYDVKM. The CDR3 runs to 11 residues. Here the CDR3 reads CASSILYEQYF. CDR3 nucleotide sequence: TGTGCCAGCAGCATTCTCTACGAGCAGTACTTC.

In this sample, this clone turned up once. Other nucleotide sequences in the sample specify the same CDR3. The chain has TRBV5-6 and TRBJ1-1; D call uncertain. The CDR3 runs 12 residues. V gave up 4 bases and J gave up 8 bases, with 12 bases separating them. CDR1 and CDR2 (germline): SGHDT, YYEEEE. The CDR3 reads CASSLLGGEAFF. CDR3 nucleotide sequence: TGTGCCAGCAGCCTGCTAGGCGGCGAAGCTTTCTTT.

The rearrangement links TRBV7-9 to TRBJ2-7; D perhaps matches TRBD2 (5 bases). V was clipped by 5 bases and J by 2 bases, with 10 bases between them. Per germline, CDR1 SEHNR and CDR2 FQNEAQ (reference sequence). The CDR3 length is 13 residues. CDR3 region: CASSEDLTYEQYF. As DNA, the CDR3 is TGTGCCAGCAGCGAGGACTTGACCTACGAGCAGTACTTC.

The chain links TRBV6-5 to TRBJ2-5; D is perhaps TRBD1 (5 bases). Germline CDR1 reads MNHEY; CDR2 reads SVGAGI. The ends were cut back, 6 bases at V and 3 bases at J, with 5 bases in the middle. The CDR3 has 11 residues. The CDR3 nucleotides read TGTGCCAGCAGAGGGGAAGAGACCCAGTACTTC. This encodes CASRGEETQYF.

This chain links TRBV30 with TRBJ2-1; 14 bases match TRBD2. The CDR3 totals 15 residues. With 3 bases clipped from V and 7 bases from J, the junction kept 5 bases outside the gene matches. Germline assignment: CDR1 GTSNPN and CDR2 SVGIG (reference sequence). The CDR3 region has the DNA TGTGCCTGGAGGGGACTAGCGGGAGATTCGAATGAGCAGTTCTTC. Translation: CAWRGLAGDSNEQFF.

The chain employs TRBV28 and TRBJ1-1; no clear D. The CDR3 contains 16 residues. Trimming took off 3 bases at V and 0 bases at J, with 14 bases between the two ends. CDR1 MDHEN and CDR2 SYDVKM come from the germline V gene. The CDR3 loop is CASSFGRVTMNTEAFF. CDR3 bases: TGTGCCAGCAGTTTTGGAAGAGTAACTATGAACACTGAAGCTTTCTTT.

CDR3 bases: TGTGCCAGCAGCTTAGTCGACAGAGTAGCAGGAGGCTACACCTTC. Protein: CASSLVDRVAGGYTF. This chain joins TRBV7-2 and TRBJ1-2; maybe TRBD1 (5 bases). The CDR3 runs to 15 residues. Trimming took 1 base from V and 8 from J, leaving 17 bases between them. Germline values: CDR1 SGHTA, CDR2 FQGNSA.